These T cell receptor beta chains were read from a single sample in a study of naive and memory T cell subsets. TCRdb re-called the UMI-ligation and nested PCR reads through MiXCR, storing one row per CDR3 protein. The sample shows over 30,000 distinct CDR3 sequences, approximately 17% of them seen only once. Sequences were obtained from effector memory CD4+ T cells from blood. These receptors came from a human donor in good health. The CDR3 runs from the conserved cysteine through the conserved F or W. D genes are given only for firm matches. Size values are once, few and many counts, or a class for expanded clones, and some rows have none.

v_gene	d_gene	j_gene	len	abundance	CDR3aa	CDR3nt
TRBV9	TRBD1	TRBJ2-7	15	few	CASSVGDRGTYEQYF	TGTGCCAGCAGCGTAGGGGACAGGGGGACCTACGAGCAGTACTTC
TRBV7-2	-	TRBJ2-1	13	few	CASSRRSYNEQFF	TGTGCCAGCAGCCGCAGGAGCTACAATGAGCAGTTCTTC
TRBV24-1	-	TRBJ2-7	15	-	CATSVNGAHFYEQYF	TGTGCCACCAGTGTGAACGGGGCCCATTTCTACGAGCAGTACTTC
TRBV27	-	TRBJ1-2	16	-	CASSFPFHPGDYGYTF	TGTGCCAGCAGTTTCCCTTTTCATCCGGGGGACTATGGCTACACCTTC
TRBV30	TRBD1	TRBJ1-2	16	-	CARSQGWTGGNYGYTF	TGTGCCCGGTCTCAGGGCTGGACAGGTGGTAACTATGGCTACACCTTC
TRBV5-1	TRBD1	TRBJ2-7	14	few	CASSWGQGAREQYF	TGCGCCAGCAGCTGGGGACAGGGGGCGCGAGAGCAGTACTTC
TRBV2	-	TRBJ2-1	13	many	CASSEAQGGEQFF	TGTGCCAGCAGTGAAGCCCAGGGGGGTGAGCAGTTCTTC
TRBV5-4	-	TRBJ1-2	13	many	CASSWTEFYGYTF	TGTGCCAGCAGCTGGACTGAGTTCTATGGCTACACCTTC
TRBV12-5	TRBD1	TRBJ1-3	15	-	CASGLSGQIGNTIYF	TGTGCTAGTGGTTTGTCGGGACAGATCGGAAACACCATATATTTT
TRBV2	-	TRBJ2-1	16	few	CASSYAADRAGNEQFF	TGTGCCAGCAGCTACGCAGCCGACCGGGCGGGAAATGAGCAGTTCTTC